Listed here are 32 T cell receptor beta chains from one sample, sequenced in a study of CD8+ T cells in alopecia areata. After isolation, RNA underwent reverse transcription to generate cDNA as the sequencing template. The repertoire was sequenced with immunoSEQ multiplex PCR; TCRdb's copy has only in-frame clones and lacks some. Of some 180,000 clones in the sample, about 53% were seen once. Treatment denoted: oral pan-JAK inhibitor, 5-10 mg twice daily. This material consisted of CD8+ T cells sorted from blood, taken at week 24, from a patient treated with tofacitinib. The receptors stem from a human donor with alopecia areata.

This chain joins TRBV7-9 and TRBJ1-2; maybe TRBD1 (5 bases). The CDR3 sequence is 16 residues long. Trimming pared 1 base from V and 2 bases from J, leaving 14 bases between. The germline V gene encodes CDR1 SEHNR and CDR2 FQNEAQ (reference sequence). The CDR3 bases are TGTGCCAGCAGCTTAGTCCGTTCCGGGGGAAACTATGGCTACACCTTC. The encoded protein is CASSLVRSGGNYGYTF.

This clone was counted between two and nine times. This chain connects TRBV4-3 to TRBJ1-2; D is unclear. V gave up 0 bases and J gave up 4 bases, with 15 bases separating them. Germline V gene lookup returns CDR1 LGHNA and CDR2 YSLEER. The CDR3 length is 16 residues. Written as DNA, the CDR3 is TGCGCCAGCAGCCAAGAGGATGGCGAAAGCCCCTATGGCTACACCTTC. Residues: CASSQEDGESPYGYTF.

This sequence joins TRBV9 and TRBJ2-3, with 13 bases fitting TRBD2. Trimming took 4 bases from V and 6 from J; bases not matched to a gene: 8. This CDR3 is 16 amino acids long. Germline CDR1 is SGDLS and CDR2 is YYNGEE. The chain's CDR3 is CASSPGTSGAGDTQYF. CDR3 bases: TGTGCCAGCAGCCCCGGGACTAGCGGGGCTGGCGATACGCAGTATTTT.

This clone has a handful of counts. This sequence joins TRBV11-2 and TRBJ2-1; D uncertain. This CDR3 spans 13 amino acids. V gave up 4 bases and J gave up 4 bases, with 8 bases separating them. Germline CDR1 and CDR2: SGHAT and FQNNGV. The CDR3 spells CASSSQKYNEQFF. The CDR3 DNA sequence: TGTGCCAGCAGCTCCCAGAAATACAATGAGCAGTTCTTC.

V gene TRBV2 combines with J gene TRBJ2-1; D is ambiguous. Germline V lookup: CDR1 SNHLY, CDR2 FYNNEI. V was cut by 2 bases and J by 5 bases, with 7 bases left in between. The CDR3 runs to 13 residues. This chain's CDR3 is CASSEYLNNEQFF. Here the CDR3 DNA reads TGTGCCAGCAGTGAATATCTAAACAATGAGCAGTTCTTC.

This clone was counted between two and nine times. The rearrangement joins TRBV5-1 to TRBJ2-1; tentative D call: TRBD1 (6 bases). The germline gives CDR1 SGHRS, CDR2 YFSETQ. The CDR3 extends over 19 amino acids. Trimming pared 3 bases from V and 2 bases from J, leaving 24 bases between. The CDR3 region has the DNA TGCGCCAGCAGCTCCCCAAGTAGGGCAGACAGGCTGCCCTACAATGAGCAGTTCTTC. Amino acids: CASSSPSRADRLPYNEQFF.

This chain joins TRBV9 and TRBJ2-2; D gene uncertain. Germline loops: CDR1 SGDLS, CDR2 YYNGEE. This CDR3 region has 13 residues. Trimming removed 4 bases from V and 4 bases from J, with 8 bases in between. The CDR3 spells CASSPEITGELFF. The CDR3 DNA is TGTGCCAGCAGCCCAGAAATCACCGGGGAGCTGTTTTTT.

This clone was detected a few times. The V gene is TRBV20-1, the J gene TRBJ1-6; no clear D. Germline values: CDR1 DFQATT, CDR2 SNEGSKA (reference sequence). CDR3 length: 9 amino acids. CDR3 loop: CGGGSPLHF. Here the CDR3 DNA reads TGCGGAGGTGGTTCACCCCTCCACTTT.

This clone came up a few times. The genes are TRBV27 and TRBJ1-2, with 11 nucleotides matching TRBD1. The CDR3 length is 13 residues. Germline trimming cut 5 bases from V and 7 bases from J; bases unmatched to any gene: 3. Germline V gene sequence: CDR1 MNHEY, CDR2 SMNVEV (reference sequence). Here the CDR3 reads CASSRGQGAGYTF. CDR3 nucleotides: TGTGCCAGCAGTAGAGGACAGGGGGCTGGCTACACCTTC.

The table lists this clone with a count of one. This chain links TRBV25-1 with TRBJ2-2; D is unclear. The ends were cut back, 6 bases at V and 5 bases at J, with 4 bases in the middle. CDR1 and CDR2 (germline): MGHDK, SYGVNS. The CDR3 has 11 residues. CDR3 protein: CASSLTGELFF. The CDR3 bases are TGTGCCAGCAGCCTAACCGGGGAGCTGTTTTTT.

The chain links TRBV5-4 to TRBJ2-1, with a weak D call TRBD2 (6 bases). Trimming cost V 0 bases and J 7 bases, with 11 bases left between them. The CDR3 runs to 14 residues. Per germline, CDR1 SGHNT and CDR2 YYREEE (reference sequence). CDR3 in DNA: TGTGCCAGCAGCTTGGCGGGGGAGGAGAATGAGCAGTTCTTC. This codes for CASSLAGEENEQFF.

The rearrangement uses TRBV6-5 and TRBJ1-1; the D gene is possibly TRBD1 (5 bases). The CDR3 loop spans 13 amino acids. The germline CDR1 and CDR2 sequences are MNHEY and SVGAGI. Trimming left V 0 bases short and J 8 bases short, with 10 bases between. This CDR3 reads CASSYSWGREAFF. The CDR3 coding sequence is TGTGCCAGCAGTTACTCTTGGGGACGAGAAGCTTTCTTT.

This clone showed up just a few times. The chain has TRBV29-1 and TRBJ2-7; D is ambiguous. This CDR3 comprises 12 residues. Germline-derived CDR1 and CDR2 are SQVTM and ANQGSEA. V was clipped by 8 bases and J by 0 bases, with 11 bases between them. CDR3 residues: CSIRTVSYEQYF. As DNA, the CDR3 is TGCAGCATTAGGACGGTCTCCTACGAGCAGTACTTC.

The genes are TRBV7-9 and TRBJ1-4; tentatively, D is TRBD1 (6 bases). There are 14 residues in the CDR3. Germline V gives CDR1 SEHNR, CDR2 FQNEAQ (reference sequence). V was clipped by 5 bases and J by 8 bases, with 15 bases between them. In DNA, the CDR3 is TGTGCCAGCAGCACGGGACAAAGGGACGAAAAACTGTTTTTT. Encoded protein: CASSTGQRDEKLFF. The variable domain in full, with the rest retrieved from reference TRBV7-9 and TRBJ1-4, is DTGVSQNPRHKITKRGQNVTFRCDPISEHNRLYWYRQTLGQGPEFLTYFQNEAQLEKSRLLSDRFSAERPKGSFSTLEIQRTEQGDSAMYLCASSTGQRDEKLFFGSGTQLSVL.

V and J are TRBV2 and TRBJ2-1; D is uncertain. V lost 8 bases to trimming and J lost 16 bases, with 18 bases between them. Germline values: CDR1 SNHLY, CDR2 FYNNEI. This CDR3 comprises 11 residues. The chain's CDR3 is CASVPASEAFF. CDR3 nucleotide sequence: TGTGCCAGCGTCCCGGCCTCAGAAGCCTTCTTC.

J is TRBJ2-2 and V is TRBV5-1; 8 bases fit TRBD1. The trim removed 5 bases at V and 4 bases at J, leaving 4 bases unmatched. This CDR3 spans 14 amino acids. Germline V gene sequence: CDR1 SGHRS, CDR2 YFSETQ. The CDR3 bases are TGCGCCAGCAGGACGGACAGGGCCACCGGGGAGCTGTTTTTT. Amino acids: CASRTDRATGELFF. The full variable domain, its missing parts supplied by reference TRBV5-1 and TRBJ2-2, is KAGVTQTPRYLIKTRGQQVTLSCSPISGHRSVSWYQQTPGQGLQFLFEYFSETQRNKGNFPGRFSGRQFSNSRSEMNVSTLELGDSALYLCASRTDRATGELFFGEGSRLTVL.

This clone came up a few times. In DNA, the CDR3 is TGTGCCACTACCGGGACAGGGTTCAATGAGCAGTTCTTC. Translation: CATTGTGFNEQFF. V is TRBV6-6 and J is TRBJ2-1; 9 bases line up with TRBD1. V gave up 10 bases and J gave up 6 bases; unmatched junction bases: 7. The CDR3 extends over 13 amino acids. The V gene's germline CDR1 is MNHNY and CDR2 SVGAGI (reference sequence).

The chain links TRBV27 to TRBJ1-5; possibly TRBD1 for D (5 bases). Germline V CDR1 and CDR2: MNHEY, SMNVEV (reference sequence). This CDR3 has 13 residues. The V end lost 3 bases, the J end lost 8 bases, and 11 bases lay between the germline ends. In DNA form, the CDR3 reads TGTGCCAGCAGTTTGACAGCGTACAAGCCCCAGCATTTT. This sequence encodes CASSLTAYKPQHF.

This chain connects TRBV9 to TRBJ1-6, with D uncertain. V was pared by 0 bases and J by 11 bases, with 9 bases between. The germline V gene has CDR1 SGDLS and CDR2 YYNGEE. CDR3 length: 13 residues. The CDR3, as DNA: TGTGCCAGCAGCGTAGATCACGGAACACCCCTCCACTTT. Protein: CASSVDHGTPLHF.

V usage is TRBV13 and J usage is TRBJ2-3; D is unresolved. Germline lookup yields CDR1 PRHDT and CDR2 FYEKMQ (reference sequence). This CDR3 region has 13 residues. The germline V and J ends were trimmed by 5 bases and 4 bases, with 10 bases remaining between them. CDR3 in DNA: TGTGCCAGCAGCACAAGGAAGGCAGATACGCAGTATTTT. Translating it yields CASSTRKADTQYF.

For the CDR3, the DNA is TGTGCCAGCAGGGATGACAGGGGCGGTGGCTACACCTTC. It translates to CASRDDRGGGYTF. The chain carries TRBV7-8 and TRBJ1-2; 8 nucleotides match TRBD1. Trimming at V came to 6 bases and at J to 7 bases, leaving 7 bases not matched to a gene. CDR1 and CDR2 (germline): SGHVS, FQNEAQ. The CDR3 contains 13 residues.

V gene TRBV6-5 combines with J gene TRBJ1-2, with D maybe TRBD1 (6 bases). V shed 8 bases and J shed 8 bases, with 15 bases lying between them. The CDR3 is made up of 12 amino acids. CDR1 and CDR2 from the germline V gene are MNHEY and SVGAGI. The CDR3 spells CASRGQSRGYTF. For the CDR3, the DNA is TGTGCCAGCCGGGGGCAGTCTAGGGGCTACACCTTC.

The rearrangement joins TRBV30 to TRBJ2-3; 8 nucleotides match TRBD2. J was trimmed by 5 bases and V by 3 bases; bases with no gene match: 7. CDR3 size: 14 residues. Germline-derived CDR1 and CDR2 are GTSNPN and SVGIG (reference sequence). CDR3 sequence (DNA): TGTGCCTGGAGGCCCGGGGGGGCAGGAGATACGCAGTATTTT. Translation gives CAWRPGGAGDTQYF.

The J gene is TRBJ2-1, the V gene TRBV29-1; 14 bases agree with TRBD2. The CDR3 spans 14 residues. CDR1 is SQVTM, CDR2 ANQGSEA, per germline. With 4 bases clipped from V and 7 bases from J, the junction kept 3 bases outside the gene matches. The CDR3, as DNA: TGCAGCGTTGGACTAGCGGGGGGGCCGAATGAGCAGTTCTTC. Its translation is CSVGLAGGPNEQFF.

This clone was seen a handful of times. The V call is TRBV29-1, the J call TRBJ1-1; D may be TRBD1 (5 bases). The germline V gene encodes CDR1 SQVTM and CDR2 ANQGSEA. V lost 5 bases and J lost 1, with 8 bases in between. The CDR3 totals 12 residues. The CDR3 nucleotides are TGCAGCGTTTGGGGGTCGAACACTGAAGCTTTCTTT. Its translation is CSVWGSNTEAFF. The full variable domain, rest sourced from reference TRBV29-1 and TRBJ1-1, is SAVISQKPSRDICQRGTSLTIQCQVDSQVTMMFWYRQQPGQSLTLIATANQGSEATYESGFVIDKFPISRPNLTFSTLTVSNMSPEDSSIYLCSVWGSNTEAFFGQGTRLTVV.

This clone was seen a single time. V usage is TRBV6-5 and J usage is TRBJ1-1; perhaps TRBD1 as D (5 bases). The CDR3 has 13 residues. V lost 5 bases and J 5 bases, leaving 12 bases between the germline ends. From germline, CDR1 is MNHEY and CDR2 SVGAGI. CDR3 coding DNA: TGTGCCAGCAGTGCGGCGGGGGGTACTGAAGCTTTCTTT. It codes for CASSAAGGTEAFF.

Here the CDR3 DNA reads TGTGCCAGCAGTGAAGCCAAGACAGGGAGCGCCAACGAGCAGTACTTC. Translated: CASSEAKTGSANEQYF. The V gene is TRBV2, the J gene TRBJ2-7; TRBD1 matches 7 bases. V shed 0 bases and J 5 bases; nucleotides not matched to a gene: 10. Germline V gene sequence: CDR1 SNHLY, CDR2 FYNNEI. The CDR3 runs to 16 residues.

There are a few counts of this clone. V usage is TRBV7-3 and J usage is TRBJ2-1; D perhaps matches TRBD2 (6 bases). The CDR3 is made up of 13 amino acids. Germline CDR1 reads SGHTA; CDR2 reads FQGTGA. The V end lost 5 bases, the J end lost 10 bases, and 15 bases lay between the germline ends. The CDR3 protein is CASSIGTSREQFF. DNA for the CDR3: TGTGCCAGCAGCATTGGCACTAGCCGGGAGCAGTTCTTC.

The CDR3 DNA reads as TGTGCCAGCAGTCCATCCACGGCCGGTAGTCATGGCTACACCTTC. Its protein is CASSPSTAGSHGYTF. The chain employs TRBV27 and TRBJ1-2; D ambiguous. V lost 5 bases and J lost 6, with 19 bases in between. This CDR3 has 15 amino acids. Germline-derived CDR1 and CDR2 are MNHEY and SMNVEV (reference sequence).

The CDR3 region is CASSLSIGGEQYF. CDR3 DNA: TGTGCCAGCAGCTTAAGCATAGGGGGCGAGCAGTACTTC. The chain joins TRBV7-9 to TRBJ2-7; a weak D match, TRBD1 (6 bases). The CDR3 length is 13 residues. From germline, CDR1 is SEHNR and CDR2 FQNEAQ (reference sequence). The ends were cut back, 2 bases at V and 6 bases at J, with 11 bases in the middle.

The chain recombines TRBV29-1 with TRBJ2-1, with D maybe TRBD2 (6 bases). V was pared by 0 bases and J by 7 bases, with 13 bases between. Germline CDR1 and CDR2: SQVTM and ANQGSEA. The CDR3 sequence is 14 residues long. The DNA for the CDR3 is TGCAGCGTTGAAGAACTGGAGGGGTATAATGAGCAGTTCTTC. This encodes CSVEELEGYNEQFF.

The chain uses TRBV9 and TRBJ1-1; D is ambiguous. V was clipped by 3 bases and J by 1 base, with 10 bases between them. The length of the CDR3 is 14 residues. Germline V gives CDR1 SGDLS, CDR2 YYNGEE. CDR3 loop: CASSGPDENTEAFF. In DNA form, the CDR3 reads TGTGCCAGCAGCGGCCCAGACGAGAACACTGAAGCTTTCTTT.